This entry concerns a single T cell receptor (beta chain). Under the authors' procedure: Researchers report that nucleated cell counts were estimated from reference gene primer amplification. The assay was immunoSEQ multiplex PCR, and TCRdb's table has in-frame clones only and misses some. The V and J calls and clone size come from that table; D and trimming were worked out from the DNA. Seen here are 200,000 to 300,000 clones, around 87% observed once, and the top ten hold 2% to 3%. This CDR3 has 14 amino acids. The germline V gene has CDR1 SGHVS and CDR2 FQNEAQ. The J segment lost 8 bases and the V segment lost 3 bases, leaving 6 bases of the junction unmatched. This entry belongs to a study of blood T cell repertoires in COVID-19. About the study: Donors in the United States, Italy and Spain gave samples during acute or convalescent COVID-19. PBMCs, B-cell-depleted T cells, or T cells were the source of the cDNA or gDNA that made up the material.

Input material: peripheral blood. The sequence came from a woman aged 45-60 years with acute or convalescent COVID-19. This rearrangement joins TRBV7-8 to TRBJ2-1, with 8 bases fitting TRBD2. CDR3 coding DNA: TGTGCCAGCAGCTTGGGGACCGGGGGGGATGAGCAGTTCTTC. Its protein is CASSLGTGGDEQFF.